These 26 T cell receptor beta chains share one sample of origin, sequenced in a study of regulatory T cells in long-lasting Graves disease. Indicated time point: persistent/refractory GD, antithyroid drugs over 5 years with positive TRAb. RNA from PBMCs was the source of the TCR library. Libraries of TCR beta came from iRepertoire HTBI primers plus Arm-PCR of CDR3 regions. TCRdb independently ran MiXCR on the multiplex PCR reads; one entry per CDR3 protein. The table shows around 500,000 distinct CDR3 sequences, with roughly 20% occurring only once. Source: peripheral blood mononuclear cells (PBMCs), taken when the disease was refractory, from a patient treated with antithyroid drugs. These receptors were collected from a female donor with Graves disease.

The chain employs TRBV10-1 and TRBJ2-2; 8 nucleotides align to TRBD1. J was trimmed by 4 bases and V by 5 bases; bases with no gene match: 3. The germline V gene has CDR1 WNHNN and CDR2 SYGVQD (reference sequence). The CDR3 length is 14 residues. CDR3 in DNA: TGCGCCAGCAGTAAACAGGGGGGCACCGGGGAGCTGTTTTTT. Protein product: CASSKQGGTGELFF.

The chain couples TRBV28 to TRBJ2-4; 8 bases line up with TRBD2. The DNA end is more similar to TRBJ2-1, so the J call may be wrong. CDR1 MDHEN and CDR2 SYDVKM come from the germline V gene. The CDR3 loop spans 14 amino acids. The chain's CDR3 is CASSLGTRSVEQFF. The CDR3 DNA reads TGTGCCAGCAGTTTGGGGACTAGATCCGTTGAGCAGTTCTTC.

This clonotype has a count of ten or more. V usage is TRBV28 and J usage is TRBJ2-5; the match to TRBD2 covers 8 bases. J gave up 5 bases and V 3 bases, and 8 bases lay outside the gene matches. CDR1 and CDR2 (germline): MDHEN, SYDVKM. The CDR3 runs 15 residues. The CDR3 here is CASSFSAGEGETQYF. The CDR3 DNA is TGTGCCAGCAGTTTTTCAGCGGGAGAGGGCGAGACCCAGTACTTC.

The chain joins TRBV19 to TRBJ1-2; D unclear. Germline values: CDR1 LNHDA, CDR2 SQIVND (reference sequence). The V and J ends lost 1 base and 7 bases respectively, with 16 bases between them. The CDR3 sequence is 15 residues long. As DNA, the CDR3 is TGTGCCAGTAGTATAGGTTCGAACTCCCGGGGTGGCTACACCTTC. Translating it yields CASSIGSNSRGGYTF.

This clonotype has a count of ten or more. The gene calls are TRBV6-2 or TRBV6-3 and TRBJ2-5, with D perhaps TRBD1 (5 bases). This CDR3 spans 15 amino acids. The germline V gene encodes CDR1 MNHEY and CDR2 SVGEGT. Trimming removed 0 bases at V and 2 bases at J, with 10 bases between. The CDR3 protein is CASSYSFAGQETQYF. DNA of the CDR3: TGTGCCAGCAGTTACTCGTTCGCAGGGCAAGAGACCCAGTACTTC.

This chain links TRBV30 with TRBJ2-7, with 9 bases fitting TRBD2. There are 15 residues in the CDR3. Losses at the gene ends were 0 bases for V and 0 bases for J; bases not matched to a gene: 3. Per the germline V gene, CDR1 is GTSNPN and CDR2 is SVGIG (reference sequence). The CDR3 loop is CAWSVAGGFSYEQYF. The CDR3 region has the DNA TGTGCCTGGAGTGTAGCGGGAGGCTTCTCCTACGAGCAGTACTTC.

The table lists this clonotype with many counts. This chain links TRBV28 with TRBJ2-5; perhaps TRBD1 as D (5 bases). V dropped 6 bases and J dropped 5 bases, with 10 bases sitting between them. CDR1 MDHEN and CDR2 SYDVKM come from the germline V gene. The CDR3 loop spans 12 amino acids. CDR3 DNA sequence: TGTGCCAGCAGCACGGCAGGGGAGACCCAGTACTTC. Protein product: CASSTAGETQYF. The full variable domain, rest sourced from reference TRBV28 and TRBJ2-5, is DVKVTQSSRYLVKRTGEKVFLECVQDMDHENMFWYRQDPGLGLRLIYFSYDVKMKEKGDIPEGYSVSREKKERFSLILESASTNQTSMYLCASSTAGETQYFGPGTRLLVL.

In its sample, this clonotype was seen many times. J is TRBJ2-7 and V is TRBV27, with a tentative D call TRBD1 (6 bases). V was cut by 4 bases and J by 7 bases, with 14 bases left in between. This CDR3 comprises 13 residues. The V gene's germline CDR1 is MNHEY and CDR2 SMNVEV (reference sequence). The CDR3 region has the DNA TGTGCCAGCAGTTCCAAACAGGGTTATGAGCAGTACTTC. This codes for CASSSKQGYEQYF.

The sample holds many counts of this clonotype. The rearrangement joins TRBV2 to TRBJ2-7; 7 positions agree with TRBD2. This CDR3 comprises 14 residues. The germline V gene has CDR1 SNHLY and CDR2 FYNNEI. The J segment lost 1 base and the V segment lost 6 bases, leaving 6 bases of the junction unmatched. As DNA, the CDR3 is TGTGCCAGCAGCCGGGACTACATTTCCTACGAGCAGTACTTC. As protein: CASSRDYISYEQYF.

The chain joins TRBV6-2 or TRBV6-3 to TRBJ1-1, with D possibly being TRBD1 (5 bases). Trimming left V 0 bases short and J 12 bases short, with 11 bases between. This CDR3 region has 12 residues. Per germline, CDR1 MNHEY and CDR2 SVGEGT. CDR3 in amino acids: CASSYSLDTPFF. CDR3 bases: TGTGCCAGCAGTTACTCGCTGGACACCCCTTTCTTT.

This clonotype was seen a few times. The CDR3 DNA is TGCAGTGCTAGAGATTTGTCCCTTGGCGGGGAGCTGTTTTTT. This codes for CSARDLSLGGELFF. The V gene is TRBV20-1, the J gene TRBJ2-2; D uncertain. CDR1 DFQATT and CDR2 SNEGSKA come from the germline V gene (reference sequence). This CDR3 region has 14 residues. The germline V and J ends were trimmed by 0 bases and 7 bases, with 12 bases remaining between them.

V and J are TRBV4-1 and TRBJ2-1; 11 bases are a match to TRBD2. The CDR3 length is 16 residues. Germline V lookup: CDR1 MGHRA, CDR2 YSYEKL. V was clipped by 3 bases and J by 3 bases; unmatched bases: 4. CDR3 residues: CASSHIAGGNYNEQFF. The CDR3 nucleotides are TGCGCCAGCAGCCACATAGCGGGAGGGAACTACAATGAGCAGTTCTTC.

This clonotype has a count of ten or more. The chain has TRBV28 and TRBJ2-7; D tentatively fits TRBD1 or TRBD2 (6 bases each). The length of the CDR3 is 18 residues. With 5 bases removed from V and 5 bases from J, the gap between germline ends came to 28 bases. Germline V gene lookup returns CDR1 MDHEN and CDR2 SYDVKM. The chain's CDR3 is CASSPKVLDSPERDEQYF. DNA of the CDR3: TGTGCCAGCAGTCCCAAGGTCCTGGACAGCCCCGAGCGGGACGAGCAGTACTTC.

As for this clonotype: This sequence may be a read error, since a much larger clone differs from it by one base. The gene calls are TRBV20-1 and TRBJ2-5, with 10 positions matching TRBD1. CDR1 DFQATT and CDR2 SNEGSKA come from the germline V gene (reference sequence). This CDR3 is built from 14 residues. CDR3 DNA sequence: TGCAATGCTACTACAGGGACAGGGGAAGAGACCCAGTACTTC. The encoded protein is CNATTGTGEETQYF.

This clonotype was counted between two and nine times. V gene TRBV28 combines with J gene TRBJ2-1; tentatively, D is TRBD1 or TRBD2 (6 bases each). Between the trimmed V and J ends, which lost 5 bases and 9 bases, there was a span of 23 bases. Germline V gene lookup returns CDR1 MDHEN and CDR2 SYDVKM. The CDR3 has 16 residues. The CDR3 DNA reads TGTGCCAGCAGTGGGGGGCCTAGCCGTATATGGGGTGAGCAGTTCTTC. Its translation is CASSGGPSRIWGEQFF.

Note on this clonotype: A much larger clone lies a single base off, so this may be a read error. The chain joins TRBV27 to TRBJ2-5, with 8 bases that match TRBD1. CDR1 and CDR2 (germline): MNHEY, SMNVEV (reference sequence). The CDR3 is made up of 15 amino acids. The CDR3 DNA reads TGTACCAGCAACCCGGGACAGGAGCTCCAAGAGACCCAGTACTTC. This gives the protein CTSNPGQELQETQYF.

About this clonotype itself: A much larger clone lies a single base off, so this may be a read error. The rearrangement uses TRBV11-2 and TRBJ2-5; 10 bases line up with TRBD2. Germline CDR1 is SGHAT and CDR2 is FQNNGV. This CDR3 spans 14 amino acids. The CDR3 coding sequence is TGTGCCAGCAGCCCTACTAGCGGGAAAGAGACCCGGTACTTC. Its translation: CASSPTSGKETRYF.

In its sample, this clonotype was seen a few times. The J gene is TRBJ2-5, the V gene TRBV18; D is possibly TRBD2 (6 bases). This CDR3 has 15 amino acids. Trimming took 2 bases from V and 4 from J, leaving 14 bases between them. CDR1 KGHSH and CDR2 LQKENI come from the germline V gene. DNA for the CDR3: TGTGCCAGCTCACCAAGATCGGGGGTCGGAGAGACCCAGTACTTC. Residues: CASSPRSGVGETQYF.

This clonotype was counted at least ten times. The chain is built from TRBV7-8 and TRBJ2-7; D is unresolved. Trimming removed 2 bases at V and 3 bases at J, with 11 bases between. The CDR3 is made up of 14 amino acids. Germline lookup yields CDR1 SGHVS and CDR2 FQNEAQ. DNA for the CDR3: TGTGCCAGCAGCTTATCAGGCAGGAACTACGAGCAGTACTTC. Its translation: CASSLSGRNYEQYF.

In its sample, this clonotype was seen many times. The V and J genes are TRBV28 and TRBJ2-2, with TRBD2 as a possible D gene (5 bases). Trimming took off 1 base at V and 1 base at J, with 10 bases between the two ends. Germline lookup yields CDR1 MDHEN and CDR2 SYDVKM. The CDR3 extends over 16 amino acids. CDR3 sequence: CASSLYGGMNTGELFF. As DNA, the CDR3 is TGTGCCAGCAGTTTATACGGAGGTATGAACACCGGGGAGCTGTTTTTT.

The gene calls are TRBV7-8 and TRBJ1-1; perhaps TRBD1 as D (6 bases). Germline lookup yields CDR1 SGHVS and CDR2 FQNEAQ. Trimming removed 4 bases from V and 3 bases from J, with 18 bases in between. The CDR3 is 16 residues long. The CDR3 is CASSSTKIGGHTEAFF. In DNA, the CDR3 is TGTGCCAGCAGCTCGACCAAGATAGGGGGGCACACTGAAGCTTTCTTT.

This clonotype was seen at least ten times. This chain links TRBV20-1 with TRBJ2-7; possible D gene TRBD2, 5 bases. The germline V and J ends were trimmed by 0 bases and 3 bases, with 15 bases remaining between them. CDR1 and CDR2 (germline): DFQATT, SNEGSKA (reference sequence). The length of the CDR3 is 15 residues. CDR3: CSARDRNSVFYEQYF. The CDR3, as DNA: TGCAGTGCTAGAGACCGGAATAGCGTCTTCTACGAGCAGTACTTC.

The chain carries TRBV4-1 and TRBJ2-1; 7 bases map to TRBD2. The V gene's germline CDR1 is MGHRA and CDR2 YSYEKL. J lost 6 bases, V lost 3 bases, and 17 bases had no gene match. The CDR3 is 18 amino acids. DNA of the CDR3: TGCGCCAGCAGCCAGAGACTCCTCGCGGGAGAGGCCGGCAATGAGCAGTTCTTC. Translation gives CASSQRLLAGEAGNEQFF.

This clonotype was counted many times. The genes are TRBV6-5 and TRBJ2-2; no clear D gene. Germline assignment: CDR1 MNHEY and CDR2 SVGAGI. The V end lost 2 bases, the J end lost 5 bases, and 9 bases lay between the germline ends. The CDR3 covers 14 residues. Here the CDR3 DNA reads TGTGCCAGCAGTTACAGCACAACTACCGGGGAGCTGTTTTTT. Translated, it gives CASSYSTTTGELFF.

V is TRBV19 and J is TRBJ2-2; D gene ambiguous. The V end lost 10 bases, the J end lost 8 bases, and 20 bases lay between the germline ends. The CDR3 is 14 amino acids. In germline, CDR1 is LNHDA, CDR2 SQIVND (reference sequence). CDR3 in amino acids: CATAWGLVGGELFF. For the CDR3, the DNA is TGTGCCACCGCCTGGGGATTGGTCGGTGGGGAGCTGTTTTTT.

CDR3 DNA: TGTGCCAGCAGCTTATCGGCAGGGATGAATCAGCCCCAGCATTTT. Translated: CASSLSAGMNQPQHF. The V call is TRBV7-2, the J call TRBJ1-5; D is perhaps TRBD1 (5 bases). V shed 2 bases and J shed 4 bases, with 12 bases lying between them. The CDR3 totals 15 residues. In germline, CDR1 is SGHTA, CDR2 FQGNSA. Complete variable domain (other parts from reference TRBV7-2 and TRBJ1-5): GAGVSQSPSNKVTEKGKDVELRCDPISGHTALYWYRQSLGQGLEFLIYFQGNSAPDKSGLPSDRFSAERTGGSVSTLTIQRTQQEDSAVYLCASSLSAGMNQPQHFGDGTRLSIL.